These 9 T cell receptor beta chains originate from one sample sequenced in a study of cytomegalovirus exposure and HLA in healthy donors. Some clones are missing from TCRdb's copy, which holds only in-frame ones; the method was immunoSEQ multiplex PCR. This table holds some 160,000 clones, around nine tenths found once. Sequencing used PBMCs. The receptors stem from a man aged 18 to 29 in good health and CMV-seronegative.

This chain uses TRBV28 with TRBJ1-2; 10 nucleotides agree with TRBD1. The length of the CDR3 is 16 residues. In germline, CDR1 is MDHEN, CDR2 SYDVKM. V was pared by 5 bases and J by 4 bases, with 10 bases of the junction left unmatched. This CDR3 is CASSPSPGQGPYGYTF. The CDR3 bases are TGTGCCAGCAGTCCCTCACCGGGACAGGGGCCCTATGGCTACACCTTC.

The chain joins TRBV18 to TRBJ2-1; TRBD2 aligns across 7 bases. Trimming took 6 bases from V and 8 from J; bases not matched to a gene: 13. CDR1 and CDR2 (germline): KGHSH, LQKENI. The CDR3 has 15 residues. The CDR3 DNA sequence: TGTGCCAGCTCGGCAACTGGCGGGAGTATCCATGAGCAGTTCTTC. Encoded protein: CASSATGGSIHEQFF. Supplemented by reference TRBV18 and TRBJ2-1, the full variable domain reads NAGVMQNPRHLVRRRGQEARLRCSPMKGHSHVYWYRQLPEEGLKFMVYLQKENIIDESGMPKERFSAEFPKEGPSILRIQQVVRGDSAAYFCASSATGGSIHEQFFGPGTRLTVL.

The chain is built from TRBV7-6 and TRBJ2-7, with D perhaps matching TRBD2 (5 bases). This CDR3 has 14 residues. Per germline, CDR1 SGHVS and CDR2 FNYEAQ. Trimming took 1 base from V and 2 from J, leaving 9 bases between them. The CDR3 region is CASSLGGGPYEQYF. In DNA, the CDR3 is TGTGCCAGCAGCTTAGGTGGAGGTCCCTACGAGCAGTACTTC. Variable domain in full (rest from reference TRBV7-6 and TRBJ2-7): GAGVSQSPRYKVTKRGQDVALRCDPISGHVSLYWYRQALGQGPEFLTYFNYEAQQDKSGLPNDRFSAERPEGSISTLTIQRTEQRDSAMYRCASSLGGGPYEQYFGPGTRLTVT.

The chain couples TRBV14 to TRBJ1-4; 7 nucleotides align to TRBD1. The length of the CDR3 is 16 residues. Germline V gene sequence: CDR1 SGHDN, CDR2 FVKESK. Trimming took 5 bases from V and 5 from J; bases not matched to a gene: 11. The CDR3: CASSAPTGFKNEKLFF. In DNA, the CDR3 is TGTGCCAGCAGCGCCCCGACAGGGTTTAAAAATGAAAAACTGTTTTTT.

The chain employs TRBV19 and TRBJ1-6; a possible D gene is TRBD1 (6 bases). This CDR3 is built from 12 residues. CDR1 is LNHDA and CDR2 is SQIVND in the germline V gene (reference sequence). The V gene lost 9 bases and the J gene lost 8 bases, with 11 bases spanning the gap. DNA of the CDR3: TGTGCCAGCCAAAACAGGGATTCACCCCTCCACTTT. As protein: CASQNRDSPLHF.

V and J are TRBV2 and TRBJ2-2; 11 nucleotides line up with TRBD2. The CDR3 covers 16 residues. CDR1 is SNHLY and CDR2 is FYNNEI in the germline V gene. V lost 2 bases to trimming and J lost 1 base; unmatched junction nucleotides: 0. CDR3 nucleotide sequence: TGTGCCAGCAGTGAAACTAGCGGGAGGAACACCGGGGAGCTGTTTTTT. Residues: CASSETSGRNTGELFF.

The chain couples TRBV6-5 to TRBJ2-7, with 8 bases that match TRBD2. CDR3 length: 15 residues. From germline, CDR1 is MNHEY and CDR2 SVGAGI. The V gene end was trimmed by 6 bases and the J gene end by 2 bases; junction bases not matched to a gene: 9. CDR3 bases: TGTGCCAGCAGCCTGGCGGGGGGATCGGCCTACGAGCAGTACGTC. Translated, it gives CASSLAGGSAYEQYV.

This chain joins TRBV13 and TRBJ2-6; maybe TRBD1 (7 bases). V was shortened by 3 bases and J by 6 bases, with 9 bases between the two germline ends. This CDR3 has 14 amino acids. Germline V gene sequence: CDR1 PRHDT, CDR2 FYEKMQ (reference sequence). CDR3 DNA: TGTGCCAGCAGCTTCAGGGGGGTGGCCAACGTCCTGACTTTC. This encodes CASSFRGVANVLTF.

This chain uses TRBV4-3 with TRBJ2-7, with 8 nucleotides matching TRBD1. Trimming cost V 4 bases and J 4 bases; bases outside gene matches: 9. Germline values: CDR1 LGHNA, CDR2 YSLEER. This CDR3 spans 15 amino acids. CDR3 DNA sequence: TGCGCCAGCAGCCTACTGACAGGGGTCCGATACGAGCAGTACTTC. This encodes CASSLLTGVRYEQYF.